One sample yielded the 4 T cell receptor beta chains listed below, sequenced in a study of blood T cell repertoires in COVID-19. The method was immunoSEQ multiplex PCR; TCRdb's version includes in-frame clones alone and lacks a portion of them. The sample has about 280,000 clones; approximately 84% are singletons. Sequencing was carried out using peripheral blood. Source of these receptors: a woman in her thirties who had recovered from COVID-19.

The chain has TRBV2 and TRBJ1-1; possible D gene TRBD1, 5 bases. Trimming removed 7 bases at V and 4 bases at J, with 10 bases between. CDR3 length: 12 residues. Per the germline V gene, CDR1 is SNHLY and CDR2 is FYNNEI. CDR3 amino acids: CASIRGGTEAFF. CDR3 sequence (DNA): TGTGCCAGCATCCGGGGGGGCACTGAAGCTTTCTTT.

This clone was detected only a few times. The rearrangement uses TRBV30 and TRBJ1-2, with 8 positions matching TRBD1. J lost 7 bases, V lost 6 bases, and 10 bases had no gene match. The CDR3 is made up of 13 amino acids. The germline V gene has CDR1 GTSNPN and CDR2 SVGIG (reference sequence). The CDR3 loop is CACSRDRPFGYTF. The CDR3 bases are TGTGCCTGCAGCCGGGACAGGCCCTTTGGCTACACCTTC.

A single count supports this clone. CDR3 bases: TGTGCCAGCAGCTTCCCGGGACAGGGTAGCGAGCAGTACTTC. Amino acid sequence: CASSFPGQGSEQYF. The rearrangement links TRBV7-9 to TRBJ2-7; 9 bases map to TRBD1. The V segment lost 3 bases and the J segment 6 bases; nucleotides outside the gene matches: 6. Germline V gene lookup returns CDR1 SEHNR and CDR2 FQNEAQ (reference sequence). The CDR3 is 14 residues long.

This rearrangement joins TRBV7-8 to TRBJ1-1, with a tentative D call TRBD1 (5 bases). The V end lost 5 bases, the J end lost 1 base, and 11 bases lay between the germline ends. Looked up from germline, CDR1 is SGHVS and CDR2 is FQNEAQ. The CDR3 has 14 residues. The CDR3 region has the DNA TGTGCCAGCAGCCAGCAGGGTGCGAACACTGAAGCTTTCTTT. Protein product: CASSQQGANTEAFF.